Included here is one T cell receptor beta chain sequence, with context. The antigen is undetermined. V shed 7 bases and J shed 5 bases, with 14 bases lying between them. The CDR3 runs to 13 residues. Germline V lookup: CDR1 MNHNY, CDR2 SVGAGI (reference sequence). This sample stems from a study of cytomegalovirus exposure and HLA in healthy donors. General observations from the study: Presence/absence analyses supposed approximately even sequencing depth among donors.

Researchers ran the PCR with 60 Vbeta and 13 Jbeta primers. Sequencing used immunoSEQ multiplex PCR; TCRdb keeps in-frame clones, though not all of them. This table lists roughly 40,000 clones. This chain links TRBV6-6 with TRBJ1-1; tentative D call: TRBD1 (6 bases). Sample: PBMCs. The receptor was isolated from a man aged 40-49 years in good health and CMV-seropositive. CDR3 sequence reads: CASTLGAGTEAFF. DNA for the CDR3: TGTGCCAGCACCTTGGGGGCTGGGACTGAAGCTTTCTTT.